The rows below give T cell receptor beta chains drawn from one sample of a study of blood T cell repertoires in COVID-19. The assay was immunoSEQ multiplex PCR, and TCRdb's table has in-frame clones only and misses some. The sample shows some 300,000 clones, roughly 90% of them seen only once. The sequenced sample was peripheral blood. The receptors were sampled from a woman aged 40-49 years with COVID-19, enrolled during active disease. CDR3s include the opening cysteine and the closing phenylalanine or tryptophan. Each record gives: clone size, V gene, D gene, J gene, CDR3 protein, CDR3 DNA. A D gene is named only where the DNA matches it firmly. Only part of the rows carry a size: once, few, many, or a class if the clone is expanded.

-	TRBV30	-	TRBJ2-1	CAWSGPRRSRLGSYNEQFF	TGTGCCTGGAGTGGGCCGAGGCGATCAAGGCTGGGCTCCTACAATGAGCAGTTCTTC
-	TRBV5-8	TRBD2	TRBJ2-7	CASRTGLLHSYEQYF	TGTGCCAGCAGAACGGGACTACTTCATTCCTACGAGCAGTACTTC
-	TRBV27	-	TRBJ2-7	CASSLAQHYEQYF	TGTGCCAGCAGTTTAGCACAGCACTACGAGCAGTACTTC
-	TRBV9	-	TRBJ1-2	CASSVRWTDLYGYTF	TGTGCCAGCAGCGTCAGGTGGACAGATCTCTATGGCTACACCTTC
-	TRBV9	TRBD1	TRBJ1-1	CASSPQTGVYTEAFF	TGTGCCAGCAGCCCCCAGACAGGGGTGTACACTGAAGCTTTCTTT
-	TRBV13	TRBD1	TRBJ1-3	CASSLQGARGNTIYF	TGTGCCAGCAGCCTACAGGGGGCGCGTGGAAACACCATATATTTT
-	TRBV12-3/TRBV12-4	-	TRBJ2-3	CASSLSRSDTQYF	TGTGCCAGCAGTTTAAGTAGATCAGATACGCAGTATTTT
-	TRBV3-1/TRBV3-2	-	TRBJ1-1	CASSPPGDTEAFF	TGTGCCAGCAGCCCCCCAGGGGACACTGAAGCTTTCTTT
-	TRBV27	-	TRBJ1-3	CASSLSPGSGNTIYF	TGTGCCAGCAGTTTATCCCCAGGGTCTGGAAACACCATATATTTT
-	TRBV3-1/TRBV3-2	TRBD2	TRBJ2-5	CASSQVSREETQYF	TGTGCCAGCAGCCAAGTATCGCGGGAGGAGACCCAGTACTTC
-	TRBV12-3/TRBV12-4	TRBD1	TRBJ1-2	CASSLDRVYGYTF	TGTGCCAGCAGTCTCGACAGGGTATACGGCTACACCTTC
-	TRBV5-5	-	TRBJ1-6	CASSLSYRAGMNSPLHF	TGTGCCAGCAGCTTATCGTATAGGGCAGGGATGAATTCACCCCTCCACTTT
-	TRBV5-1	TRBD2	TRBJ2-3	CASSLSNPGLAAGTDTQYF	TGCGCCAGCAGCTTGTCAAACCCGGGACTAGCAGCTGGCACAGATACGCAGTATTTT
-	TRBV7-9	-	TRBJ1-2	CASSLDTYGYTF	TGTGCCAGCAGCTTAGACACCTATGGCTACACCTTC
-	TRBV28	-	TRBJ1-5	CASTLGGVSNQPQHF	TGTGCCAGCACCTTGGGGGGGGTCAGCAATCAGCCCCAGCATTTT
-	TRBV28	TRBD1	TRBJ1-2	CASSSTGTDYGYTF	TGTGCCAGCAGTTCAACGGGGACAGACTATGGCTACACCTTC
-	TRBV6-6	TRBD1	TRBJ1-2	CASSRTGLTNYGYTF	TGTGCCAGCAGTCGGACAGGACTCACTAACTATGGCTACACCTTC
-	TRBV5-1	TRBD1	TRBJ2-7	CASSLATGTGIYEQYF	TGCGCCAGCAGCTTGGCAACCGGGACAGGGATCTACGAGCAGTACTTC
once	TRBV28	-	TRBJ1-1	CASRTDTEAFF	TGTGCCAGCAGGACAGACACTGAAGCTTTCTTT
-	TRBV30	-	TRBJ1-1	CAWSELSPLNTEAFF	TGTGCCTGGAGTGAGCTGAGTCCTCTGAACACTGAAGCTTTCTTT
once	TRBV5-1	-	TRBJ2-2	CASSLGGGETGELFF	TGCGCCAGCAGCTTGGGGGGCGGAGAGACCGGGGAGCTGTTTTTT
-	TRBV30	-	TRBJ2-3	CAWNRAITDTQYF	TGTGCCTGGAACAGGGCCATCACAGATACGCAGTATTTT
-	TRBV29-1	TRBD2	TRBJ2-1	CSVESRAGGSSYNEQFF	TGCAGCGTTGAAAGTAGAGCGGGAGGGTCCTCCTACAATGAGCAGTTCTTC
once	TRBV27	TRBD1	TRBJ2-3	CASSWTGTGTDTQYF	TGTGCCAGCAGTTGGACCGGGACAGGGACAGATACGCAGTATTTT
-	TRBV5-1	TRBD2	TRBJ2-3	CASSLPGLAGTTQYF	TGCGCCAGCAGCCTCCCGGGACTAGCGGGGACTACGCAGTATTTT
-	TRBV30	-	TRBJ1-4	CAWSAPLRGLGEKLFF	TGTGCCTGGAGTGCCCCTCTCAGGGGTCTAGGTGAAAAACTGTTTTTT
once	TRBV5-4	TRBD1	TRBJ2-7	CASSFRDRSSYEQYF	TGTGCCAGCAGCTTCCGGGACAGGAGCTCCTACGAGCAGTACTTC
-	TRBV4-3	TRBD2	TRBJ2-7	CASSQEAGDYEQYF	TGCGCCAGCAGCCAAGAAGCGGGGGACTACGAGCAGTACTTC
once	TRBV2	TRBD1	TRBJ1-2	CASNRQGPYGYTF	TGTGCCAGTAACCGACAGGGCCCCTATGGCTACACCTTC
-	TRBV19	-	TRBJ2-1	CASSTEELRLHNEQFF	TGTGCCAGTAGCACCGAGGAGTTGCGACTACACAATGAGCAGTTCTTC
-	TRBV6-2/TRBV6-3	-	TRBJ1-3	CASSYGGSSGNTIYF	TGTGCCAGCAGTTACGGAGGGAGCTCTGGAAACACCATATATTTT
-	TRBV19	-	TRBJ2-6	CASRLGSSGANVLTF	TGTGCCAGTAGGCTGGGGAGCTCTGGGGCCAACGTCCTGACTTTC
-	TRBV27	TRBD2	TRBJ2-1	CASMEGGPLNEQFF	TGTGCCAGCATGGAGGGAGGGCCTCTGAATGAGCAGTTCTTC
-	TRBV5-6	-	TRBJ2-1	CASSLGRAYNEQFF	TGTGCCAGCAGCTTGGGGCGGGCCTACAATGAGCAGTTCTTC
few	TRBV27	TRBD2	TRBJ2-1	CASSSKSSGIVEQFF	TGTGCCAGCAGTTCAAAGTCTAGCGGGATTGTTGAGCAGTTCTTC
-	TRBV30	-	TRBJ2-2	CAWEGQNSNTGELFF	TGTGCCTGGGAGGGGCAAAACTCGAACACCGGGGAGCTGTTTTTT
-	TRBV2	TRBD1	TRBJ1-1	CASNRQGVGTEAFF	TGTGCCAGCAACCGACAGGGGGTAGGGACTGAAGCTTTCTTT
-	TRBV19	-	TRBJ1-1	CASSIGGGTEAFF	TGTGCCAGTAGTATAGGAGGGGGCACTGAAGCTTTCTTT
-	TRBV9	-	TRBJ2-3	CASTRTNTDTQYF	TGTGCCAGCACCAGGACTAACACAGATACGCAGTATTTT
-	TRBV21-1	-	TRBJ2-3	CASSKGSSGGPRSDTDTQYF	TGTGCCAGCAGCAAAGGATCTAGCGGGGGCCCTAGGTCCGACACAGATACGCAGTATTTT
once	TRBV7-9	TRBD1	TRBJ2-2	CASSLTTGNPNTGELFF	TGTGCCAGCAGTCTTACGACAGGGAACCCGAACACCGGGGAGCTGTTTTTT
few	TRBV11-2	TRBD2	TRBJ2-1	CASRARASGRTQHNEQFF	TGTGCCAGCAGGGCCAGGGCTAGCGGGAGGACCCAGCACAATGAGCAGTTCTTC
-	TRBV5-1	-	TRBJ2-7	CASSWRDRIYEQYF	TGCGCCAGCAGCTGGCGGGACAGAATCTACGAGCAGTACTTC
-	TRBV30	-	TRBJ2-7	CAWSPGIYEQYF	TGTGCCTGGAGTCCAGGGATCTACGAGCAGTACTTC
-	TRBV5-1	-	TRBJ2-4	CASSLAGSSQGNIQYF	TGCGCCAGCAGCTTGGCAGGATCTAGCCAAGGGAACATTCAGTACTTC
-	TRBV7-9	-	TRBJ1-2	CASSLNRFGYTF	TGTGCCAGCAGCTTAAACAGATTTGGCTACACCTTC
-	TRBV11-2	TRBD1	TRBJ1-2	CASSLLTGPRNGYTF	TGTGCCAGCAGCTTATTGACAGGGCCAAGGAATGGCTACACCTTC
-	TRBV19	TRBD1	TRBJ2-7	CASSIGRGRYEQYF	TGTGCCAGTAGTATAGGCAGGGGGCGGTACGAGCAGTACTTC
-	TRBV3-1/TRBV3-2	-	TRBJ2-5	CASSQERAQYF	TGTGCCAGCAGCCAGGAGAGGGCCCAGTACTTC
-	TRBV28	-	TRBJ1-5	CASSSPRDKPQHF	TGTGCCAGCAGTTCCCCCCGGGACAAACCCCAGCATTTT
-	TRBV5-4	TRBD2	TRBJ2-2	CASTMGGSRAGELFF	TGTGCCAGCACTATGGGCGGGAGTAGGGCCGGGGAGCTGTTTTTT
-	TRBV6-1	-	TRBJ1-1	CASSEDRVNTEAFF	TGTGCCAGCAGTGAAGACAGGGTTAACACTGAAGCTTTCTTT
-	TRBV5-1	-	TRBJ2-7	CASSLTSNEQYF	TGCGCCAGCAGCTTGACAAGTAACGAGCAGTACTTC
-	TRBV12-5	-	TRBJ2-1	CASGLMQGSEQFF	TGTGCTAGTGGTTTGATGCAGGGGTCTGAGCAGTTCTTC
-	TRBV6-2/TRBV6-3	-	TRBJ2-1	CASSYSVNNEQFF	TGTGCCAGCAGTTATTCAGTAAACAATGAGCAGTTCTTC
-	TRBV6-6	TRBD1	TRBJ1-5	CASRGGTGSMQPQHF	TGTGCCAGTAGAGGGGGGACAGGGAGCATGCAGCCCCAGCATTTT
once	TRBV5-4	-	TRBJ2-7	CASSPRTGRGFYEQYF	TGTGCCAGCAGCCCTCGGACAGGGAGGGGCTTCTACGAGCAGTACTTC